This TCR beta chain was sequenced during a study of a mutant IDH1 vaccine in newly diagnosed glioma. A note on this clone: The target antigen is unknown.

The sample's time point: week 23, last vaccination. Alongside topical imiquimod, each dose of vaccine comprised 300 ug of mutant IDH1 20-mer peptide. TCRdb keeps only in-frame clones here, not all; method: immunoSEQ multiplex PCR. Of under 70,000 clones in the sample, 84% are singletons; the top ten hold about 14%. Findings of the study overall: Variations in leading peripheral T cell clonotypes appeared to have no connection with pseudoprogression.

Germline values: CDR1 MNHEY, CDR2 SVGAGI. V lost 3 bases and J lost 4, with 10 bases in between. The CDR3 length is 14 residues. Specimen: PBMCs, collected from a glioma patient whose treatment included an IDH1 peptide vaccine. This rearrangement joins TRBV6-5 to TRBJ2-1; D call uncertain. The TCR originated in a man aged 18 to 30 with glioma. CDR3 coding DNA: TGTGCCAGCAGTTATGACCGGCTATACAATGAGCAGTTCTTC. Translated, it gives CASSYDRLYNEQFF.